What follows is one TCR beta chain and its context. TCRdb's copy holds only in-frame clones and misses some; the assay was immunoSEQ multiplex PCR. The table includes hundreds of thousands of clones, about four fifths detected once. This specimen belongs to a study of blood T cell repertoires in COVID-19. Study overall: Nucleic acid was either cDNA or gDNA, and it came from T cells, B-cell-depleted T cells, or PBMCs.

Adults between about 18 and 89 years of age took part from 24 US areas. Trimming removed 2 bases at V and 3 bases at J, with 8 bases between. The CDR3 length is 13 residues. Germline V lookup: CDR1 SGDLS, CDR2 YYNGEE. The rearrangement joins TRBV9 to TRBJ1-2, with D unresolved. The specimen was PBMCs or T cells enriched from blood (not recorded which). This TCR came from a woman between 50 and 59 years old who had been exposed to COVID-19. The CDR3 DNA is TGTGCCAGCAGCGTCAGGCCAGACTATGGCTACACCTTC. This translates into CASSVRPDYGYTF.